The TCR beta chain under discussion was sequenced for a study of prognosis after radiotherapy for stage I lung cancer. Study-wide background: In 15 or so patients the disease was a newly diagnosed primary stage I lung tumor, whereas 4 or 5 had oligometastatic NSCLC following surgical resection of the primary tumor.

It was by two-round multiplex PCR that TCR beta CDR3 was amplified from genomic DNA. First-round PCR employed TRBV- and TRBJ-specific primers for each gene. TCRdb processed the multiplex PCR reads anew with MiXCR; each CDR3 protein has one entry. The sample has around 30,000 distinct CDR3 sequences, about 33% seen once. This clonotype has a count of ten or more. This CDR3 is built from 15 residues. V was cut by 6 bases and J by 8 bases, with 23 bases left in between. Germline V gene lookup returns CDR1 DFQATT and CDR2 SNEGSKA (reference sequence). This chain joins TRBV20-1 and TRBJ2-1; D perhaps matches TRBD1 (6 bases). This sequence was found in a donor aged 50 or older with non-small cell lung cancer. The sequencing used PBMCs, collected before or after stereotactic body radiation therapy (not recorded which). Written as DNA, the CDR3 is TGCAGTGCAATAGACGGCCAGGGGCTGGGAGATGAGCAGTTCTTC. This sequence encodes CSAIDGQGLGDEQFF.